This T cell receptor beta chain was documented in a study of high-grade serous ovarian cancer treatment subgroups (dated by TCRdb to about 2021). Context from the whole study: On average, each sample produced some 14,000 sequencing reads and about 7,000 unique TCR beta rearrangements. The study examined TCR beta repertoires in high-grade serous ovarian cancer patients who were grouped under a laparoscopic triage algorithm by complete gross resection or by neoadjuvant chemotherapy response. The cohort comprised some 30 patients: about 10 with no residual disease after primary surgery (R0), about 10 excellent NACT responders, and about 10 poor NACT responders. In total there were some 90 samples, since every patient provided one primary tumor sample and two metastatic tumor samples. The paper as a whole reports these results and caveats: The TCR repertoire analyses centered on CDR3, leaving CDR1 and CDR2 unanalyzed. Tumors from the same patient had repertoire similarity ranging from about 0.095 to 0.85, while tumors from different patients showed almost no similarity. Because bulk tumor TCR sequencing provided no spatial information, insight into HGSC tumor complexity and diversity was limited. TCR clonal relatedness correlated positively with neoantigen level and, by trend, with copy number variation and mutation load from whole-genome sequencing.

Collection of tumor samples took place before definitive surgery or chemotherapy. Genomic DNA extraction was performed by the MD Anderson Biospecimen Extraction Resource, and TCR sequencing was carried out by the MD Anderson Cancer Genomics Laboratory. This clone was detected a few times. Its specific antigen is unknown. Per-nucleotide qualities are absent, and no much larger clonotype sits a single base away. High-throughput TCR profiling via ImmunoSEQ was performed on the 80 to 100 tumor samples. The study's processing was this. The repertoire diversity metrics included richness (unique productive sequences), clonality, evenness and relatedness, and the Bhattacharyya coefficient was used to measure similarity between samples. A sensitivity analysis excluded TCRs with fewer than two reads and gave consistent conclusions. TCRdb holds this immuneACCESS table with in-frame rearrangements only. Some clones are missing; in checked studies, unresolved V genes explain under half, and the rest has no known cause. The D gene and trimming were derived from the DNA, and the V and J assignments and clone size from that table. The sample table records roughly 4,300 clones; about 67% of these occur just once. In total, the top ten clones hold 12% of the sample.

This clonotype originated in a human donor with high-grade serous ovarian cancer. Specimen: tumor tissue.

The DNA reads TGTGCCAGCAGCTTACCAGACAGGGTAATCGAGCAGTACTTC. It encodes CASSLPDRVIEQYF. The V and J segments used are TRBV7-2 and TRBJ2-7, and 7 bases in between align with TRBD1. The CDR3 measures 14 amino acids from cysteine to phenylalanine. The read is trimmed to its CDR3 DNA, 42 bases read in frame from base 1. The germline V and J ends show losses of 2 bases and 6 bases respectively, and no gene match explains 7 bases of the junction. From a lookup of the germline V gene, CDR1 and CDR2 are SGHTA and FQGNSA.